This T cell receptor (beta chain) was identified in a study of memory CD4+ T cells and cytomegalovirus serostatus. Across the whole study: Donors were healthy Belgian adults, several CMV seropositive and about 24 seronegative.

CDR1 and CDR2 from the germline V gene are MNHNY and SVGAGI (reference sequence). This CDR3 has 15 amino acids. V dropped 2 bases and J dropped 7; count of bases not matched to a gene: 2. Overall study findings and caveats: Of about 150 reported CMV TCRbeta sequences, roughly 67 were found in memory CD4+ repertoires.

Single viable CD3+CD4+CD8-CD45RO+ cells were sorted as the memory CD4+ T cells. In the authors' methods: After removing out-of-frame reads, 2,204,828 distinct TCRbeta sequences remained. Sequencing was performed with immunoSEQ multiplex PCR; in TCRdb, only in-frame clones are kept and a portion is missing. V, J and clone size reflect that table, while D and trimming were determined from the DNA. Here the sample spans tens of thousands of clones, roughly 80% being singletons. Regarding this clone: Its target is not known.

This TCR was sampled from an adult in good health and CMV-seronegative. Some clones in this sample may be carry-over from other donors' samples. The chain recombines TRBV6-6 with TRBJ2-7, with 16 bases aligning to TRBD2. Material for sequencing was memory CD4+ T cells from blood. The CDR3 DNA is TGTGCCAGCAGTTACACGGGACTAGCGGGGGGGGAGCAGTACTTC. Translation gives CASSYTGLAGGEQYF.